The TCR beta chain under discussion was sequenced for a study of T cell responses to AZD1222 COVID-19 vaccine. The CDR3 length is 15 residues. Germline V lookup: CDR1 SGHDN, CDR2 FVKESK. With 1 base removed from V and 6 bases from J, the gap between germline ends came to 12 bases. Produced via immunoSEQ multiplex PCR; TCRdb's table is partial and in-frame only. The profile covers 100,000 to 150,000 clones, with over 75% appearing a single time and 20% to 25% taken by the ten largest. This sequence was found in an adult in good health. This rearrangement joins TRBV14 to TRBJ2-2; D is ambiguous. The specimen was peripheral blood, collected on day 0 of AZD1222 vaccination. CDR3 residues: CASSQVGPLAGELFF. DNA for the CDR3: TGTGCCAGCAGCCAAGTGGGCCCGTTGGCCGGGGAGCTGTTTTTT.